These 20 T cell receptor beta chains share one sample of origin, sequenced in a study of blood T cells in healthy people across ages. It was with a sample-barcoded 5' primer and a J-beta primer mix that a second PCR of about 7 to 12 cycles was run. TCRdb recomputed calls from the 5' RACE reads with MiXCR, one row per CDR3 protein. The sample has roughly 730,000 distinct CDR3 sequences; about 61% are singletons. The specimen was blood. Receptor source: a man between 40 and 49 years old in good health.

This rearrangement joins TRBV15 to TRBJ2-6, with D uncertain. Germline V gene sequence: CDR1 LNHNV, CDR2 YYDKDF (reference sequence). The CDR3 runs 16 residues. V was pared by 0 bases and J by 1 base, with 7 bases between. CDR3: CATSREAASGANVLTF. For the CDR3, the DNA is TGTGCCACCAGCAGAGAGGCCGCATCTGGGGCCAACGTCCTGACTTTC.

The chain links TRBV15 to TRBJ1-2; no definite D call. The CDR3 length is 15 residues. Trimming pared 1 base from V and 6 bases from J, leaving 15 bases between. Germline values: CDR1 LNHNV, CDR2 YYDKDF (reference sequence). CDR3 region: CATSRGGSESNGYTF. For the CDR3, the DNA is TGTGCCACCAGCAGAGGAGGGTCAGAAAGCAATGGCTACACCTTC.

This clonotype showed up just a few times. The chain combines TRBV29-1 with TRBJ1-2; D ambiguous. The CDR3 runs to 12 residues. V was cut by 2 bases and J by 1 base, with 5 bases left in between. The germline gives CDR1 SQVTM, CDR2 ANQGSEA. The CDR3 DNA sequence: TGCAGCGTTGAAAAGGGTAACTATGGCTACACCTTC. It is translated as CSVEKGNYGYTF. The full variable domain, with the rest looked up from reference TRBV29-1 and TRBJ1-2, is SAVISQKPSRDICQRGTSLTIQCQVDSQVTMMFWYRQQPGQSLTLIATANQGSEATYESGFVIDKFPISRPNLTFSTLTVSNMSPEDSSIYLCSVEKGNYGYTFGSGTRLTVV.

The DNA of the CDR3 is TGTGCCAGTCATTCCCAGGGGCCCTCGGGGGAGCAGTACTTC. Translation: CASHSQGPSGEQYF. This chain joins TRBV6-2 or TRBV6-3 and TRBJ2-7; possible D gene TRBD1, 6 bases. The V gene's germline CDR1 is MNHEY and CDR2 SVGEGT. The V and J ends lost 9 bases and 7 bases respectively, with 22 bases between them. CDR3 length equals 14 residues.

The rearrangement joins TRBV5-1 to TRBJ1-1; no firm D call. Trimming removed 1 base from V and 7 bases from J, with 20 bases in between. The CDR3 covers 16 residues. Germline loops: CDR1 SGHRS, CDR2 YFSETQ. CDR3 nucleotides: TGCGCCAGCAGCTTGACTGTCGGGCAGCACAAGGATGAAGCTTTCTTT. This translates into CASSLTVGQHKDEAFF.

The chain uses TRBV7-2 and TRBJ1-2; D not resolved. Germline CDR1 reads SGHTA; CDR2 reads FQGNSA. V lost 5 bases to trimming and J lost 4 bases, with 17 bases between them. The CDR3 sequence is 15 residues long. CDR3 sequence reads: CASSPSWESVYGYTF. The CDR3 DNA follows: TGTGCCAGCAGCCCCTCATGGGAGTCGGTCTATGGCTACACCTTC. Full variable domain (missing parts from reference TRBV7-2 and TRBJ1-2): GAGVSQSPSNKVTEKGKDVELRCDPISGHTALYWYRQSLGQGLEFLIYFQGNSAPDKSGLPSDRFSAERTGGSVSTLTIQRTQQEDSAVYLCASSPSWESVYGYTFGSGTRLTVV.

The gene calls are TRBV29-1 and TRBJ2-1, with 9 bases matching TRBD1. This CDR3 contains 13 residues. The V segment lost 5 bases and the J segment 13 bases; nucleotides outside the gene matches: 12. Germline CDR1 is SQVTM and CDR2 is ANQGSEA. CDR3 sequence reads: CSVYGGQGQTQFF. Written as DNA, the CDR3 is TGCAGCGTTTATGGGGGACAGGGCCAGACCCAGTTCTTC.

The chain joins TRBV6-5 to TRBJ2-1, with D uncertain. V shed 0 bases and J shed 5 bases, with 17 bases lying between them. In germline, CDR1 is MNHEY, CDR2 SVGAGI. The CDR3 is 17 residues long. The CDR3 coding sequence is TGTGCCAGCAGTTACTCCCTTGACATAAACAAACACAATGAGCAGTTCTTC. Translating gives CASSYSLDINKHNEQFF.

A remark on this clonotype: Compared with germline, one end of the junction differs, possibly owing to a read error. This chain links TRBV6-2 or TRBV6-3 with TRBJ2-4; a possible D gene is TRBD1 (7 bases). Germline CDR1 and CDR2: MNHEY and SVGEGT. The CDR3 has 16 residues. In DNA, the CDR3 is TGTGCCAGCAGCTACTACCGACAGGGAGGCAAAAACATTCAGTACTTC. It codes for CASSYYRQGGKNIQYF.

The chain combines TRBV29-1 with TRBJ1-5; D unresolved. This CDR3 contains 13 residues. V lost 1 base to trimming and J lost 4 bases, with 8 bases between them. CDR1 is SQVTM, CDR2 ANQGSEA, per germline. CDR3 sequence: CSVEVGRNQPQHF. The CDR3, as DNA: TGCAGCGTTGAAGTTGGCAGAAATCAGCCCCAGCATTTT.

This clonotype was picked up one time. The rearrangement uses TRBV7-2 and TRBJ2-7; 7 bases align to TRBD2. Germline lookup yields CDR1 SGHTA and CDR2 FQGNSA. Trimming at V came to 5 bases and at J to 2 bases, leaving 6 bases not matched to a gene. The length of the CDR3 is 14 residues. Here the CDR3 DNA reads TGTGCCAGCAGCCGAGGACTAGACCCCTACGAGCAGTACTTC. It specifies CASSRGLDPYEQYF. The full variable domain, completed using reference TRBV7-2 and TRBJ2-7, is GAGVSQSPSNKVTEKGKDVELRCDPISGHTALYWYRQSLGQGLEFLIYFQGNSAPDKSGLPSDRFSAERTGGSVSTLTIQRTQQEDSAVYLCASSRGLDPYEQYFGPGTRLTVT.

This chain joins TRBV28 and TRBJ2-7, with no clear D. This CDR3 region has 17 residues. V lost 3 bases to trimming and J lost 1 base, with 19 bases between them. The germline gives CDR1 MDHEN, CDR2 SYDVKM. The CDR3 loop is CASSFGWIDPRSYEQYF. The CDR3 nucleotides read TGTGCCAGCAGTTTCGGGTGGATTGACCCCCGTTCCTACGAGCAGTACTTC.

The V call is TRBV28, the J call TRBJ2-1; D gene ambiguous. The CDR3 covers 15 residues. The germline gives CDR1 MDHEN, CDR2 SYDVKM. Trimming pared 6 bases from V and 3 bases from J, leaving 15 bases between. The CDR3 DNA follows: TGTGCCAGCAGCCATCAGCCCATATACTACAATGAGCAGTTCTTC. The encoded protein is CASSHQPIYYNEQFF.

V is TRBV5-1 and J is TRBJ1-1, with D possibly matching TRBD1 (5 bases). CDR1 is SGHRS, CDR2 YFSETQ, per germline. This CDR3 is built from 15 residues. Trimming removed 5 bases at V and 5 bases at J, with 19 bases between. The CDR3, as DNA: TGCGCCAGCAGTCCTAACAACGGGGCGGGAACTGAAGCTTTCTTT. It encodes CASSPNNGAGTEAFF.

The chain couples TRBV7-2 to TRBJ2-5; TRBD2 is a possible D gene (5 bases). The end of the DNA aligns better with TRBJ2-7, so the J call may be wrong. The germline V gene encodes CDR1 SGHTA and CDR2 FQGNSA. There are 16 residues in the CDR3. Written as DNA, the CDR3 is TGTGCCAGCAGCTTAGGGAGCGGAGGCGGAGACTACGAGCAGTACTTC. It codes for CASSLGSGGGDYEQYF.

This chain connects TRBV7-2 to TRBJ1-2; TRBD1 might be the D (6 bases). This CDR3 is 16 amino acids long. V shed 5 bases and J shed 4 bases, with 20 bases lying between them. Germline CDR1 is SGHTA and CDR2 is FQGNSA. In DNA, the CDR3 is TGTGCCAGCAGCCCCATGCGTGGGGGCTTTAGCTATGGCTACACCTTC. As protein: CASSPMRGGFSYGYTF.

The J gene is TRBJ2-3, the V gene TRBV7-9, with TRBD2 matching over 14 bases. CDR1 and CDR2 (germline): SEHNR, FQNEAQ (reference sequence). J was trimmed by 4 bases and V by 2 bases; bases with no gene match: 5. The CDR3 consists of 17 residues. For the CDR3, the DNA is TGTGCCAGCAGCTTACCGACTAGCGGGGGGGCCGCAGATACGCAGTATTTT. This sequence encodes CASSLPTSGGAADTQYF.

The chain uses TRBV7-9 and TRBJ1-4; D gene unclear. The CDR3 is 15 amino acids. V was shortened by 0 bases and J by 8 bases, with 13 bases between the two germline ends. Germline assignment: CDR1 SEHNR and CDR2 FQNEAQ (reference sequence). CDR3 amino acids: CASSLATLEGEKLFF. The CDR3 nucleotides are TGTGCCAGCAGCTTAGCGACCCTGGAAGGAGAAAAACTGTTTTTT.

V usage is TRBV9 and J usage is TRBJ2-3; 7 nucleotides agree with TRBD1. The CDR3 is 15 amino acids. J gave up 1 base and V 5 bases, and 7 bases lay outside the gene matches. The germline gives CDR1 SGDLS, CDR2 YYNGEE. CDR3 bases: TGTGCCAGCAGTACGGACAGGCCCGGCACAGATACGCAGTATTTT. It translates to CASSTDRPGTDTQYF.

The CDR3 loop is CASSQDGLRTGHQPQHF. In DNA, the CDR3 is TGTGCCAGCAGCCAAGACGGGTTAAGGACAGGGCATCAGCCCCAGCATTTT. The chain has TRBV14 and TRBJ1-5; 8 bases fit TRBD1. CDR3 length: 17 amino acids. The J segment lost 5 bases and the V segment lost 0 bases, leaving 9 bases of the junction unmatched. Germline V gene sequence: CDR1 SGHDN, CDR2 FVKESK.